These 29 T cell receptor beta chains were sequenced from one sample in a study of T cell repertoires in cytomegalovirus infection. A single record per CDR3 protein comes from TCRdb applying MiXCR to the reads. This sample yields approximately 630,000 distinct CDR3 sequences, of which roughly 26% are seen a single time; around 7.6% belongs to the top ten. Material for sequencing was CD8+ T cells from PBMCs. These receptors were collected from a human donor in good health (CMV status not recorded). Some clones in this sample may be carry-over from other donors' samples.

V and J are TRBV6-2 or TRBV6-3 and TRBJ1-1; D is unclear. V lost 2 bases and J 1 base, leaving 11 bases between the germline ends. This CDR3 region has 15 residues. Germline V CDR1 and CDR2: MNHEY, SVGEGT. The CDR3 bases are TGTGCCAGCAGTTACACAAGGATGTGGAACACTGAAGCTTTCTTT. This encodes CASSYTRMWNTEAFF.

The gene calls are TRBV7-9 and TRBJ2-7; TRBD2 matches 11 bases. Per the germline V gene, CDR1 is SEHNR and CDR2 is FQNEAQ (reference sequence). V trimming: 5 bases; J trimming: 0 bases; junction bases outside the gene matches: 6. This CDR3 spans 16 amino acids. Here the CDR3 reads CASSNRLAGSSYEQYF. The DNA of the CDR3 is TGTGCCAGCAGCAACAGACTAGCGGGGAGCTCCTACGAGCAGTACTTC.

The rearrangement uses TRBV28 and TRBJ2-3, with 7 bases aligning to TRBD2. CDR3 length: 15 residues. The J segment lost 3 bases and the V segment lost 3 bases, leaving 6 bases of the junction unmatched. Looked up from germline, CDR1 is MDHEN and CDR2 is SYDVKM. The CDR3 loop is CASSLTLASTDTQYF. The CDR3 nucleotides read TGTGCCAGCAGTTTGACACTAGCGTCGACAGATACGCAGTATTTT.

The chain has TRBV10-3 and TRBJ2-2; 8 nucleotides align to TRBD1. Per germline, CDR1 ENHRY and CDR2 SYGVKD. CDR3 length: 14 residues. The trim removed 8 bases at V and 3 bases at J, leaving 5 bases unmatched. CDR3 residues: CAILTGADTGELFF. CDR3 coding DNA: TGTGCCATCCTGACAGGGGCCGACACCGGGGAGCTGTTTTTT.

Ten or more counts support this clonotype. This chain joins TRBV11-2 and TRBJ2-1; D gene uncertain. V lost 4 bases and J lost 3, with 4 bases in between. The CDR3 runs to 12 residues. CDR1 is SGHAT and CDR2 is FQNNGV in the germline V gene. As DNA, the CDR3 is TGTGCCAGCAGCTGGGGCTACAATGAGCAGTTCTTC. It codes for CASSWGYNEQFF.

This clonotype came up many times. The rearrangement joins TRBV6-2 or TRBV6-3 to TRBJ2-2; D is unresolved. V was pared by 7 bases and J by 6 bases, with 9 bases between. This CDR3 contains 12 residues. Germline V gene data show CDR1 as MNHEY and CDR2 as SVGEGT. The CDR3 sequence: CASIGIAGELFF. CDR3 sequence (DNA): TGTGCCAGCATAGGGATCGCCGGGGAGCTGTTTTTT.

The sample holds many counts of this clonotype. The chain has TRBV6-1 and TRBJ1-6; maybe TRBD1 (6 bases). Trimming left V 1 base short and J 5 bases short, with 9 bases between. Germline CDR1 MNHNS, CDR2 SASEGT. This CDR3 spans 15 amino acids. CDR3 nucleotides: TGTGCCAGCAGTGAAGAGGGGGTGAATAATTCACCCCTCCACTTT. Translation: CASSEEGVNNSPLHF.

This clonotype turned up a few times. V and J are TRBV10-3 and TRBJ2-2, with D maybe TRBD1 (5 bases). The V end lost 7 bases, the J end lost 2 bases, and 17 bases lay between the germline ends. Germline V gives CDR1 ENHRY, CDR2 SYGVKD. This CDR3 contains 16 residues. The CDR3 sequence is CAIIHDTGGNTGELFF. CDR3 nucleotides: TGTGCCATCATCCACGACACAGGCGGAAACACCGGGGAGCTGTTTTTT.

At least ten counts were recorded for this clonotype. This chain joins TRBV6-2 or TRBV6-3 and TRBJ2-2; D is unclear. Trimming stripped 10 bases from V and 0 bases from J, with 9 bases between. Germline V gene data show CDR1 as MNHEY and CDR2 as SVGEGT. CDR3 length equals 13 residues. CDR3 in amino acids: CAIPGANTGELFF. CDR3 coding DNA: TGTGCCATCCCGGGTGCGAACACCGGGGAGCTGTTTTTT.

Many counts were recorded for this clonotype. The genes are TRBV28 and TRBJ2-3, with D tentatively TRBD2 (5 bases). CDR1 and CDR2 (germline): MDHEN, SYDVKM. Trimming removed 1 base at V and 3 bases at J, with 8 bases between. This CDR3 is built from 14 residues. The CDR3 region has the DNA TGTGCCAGCAGTTTATACCGAGGGACAGATACGCAGTATTTT. It yields the protein CASSLYRGTDTQYF.

CDR3 nucleotide sequence: TGTGCCAGCAGTCGCCTAGCGGGGGGCCTGGAGACCCAGTACTTC. As protein: CASSRLAGGLETQYF. The chain uses TRBV6-5 and TRBJ2-5; 11 bases match TRBD2. Germline CDR1 MNHEY, CDR2 SVGAGI. The CDR3 totals 15 residues. V lost 5 bases and J lost 5; bases outside the gene matches: 7.

The rearrangement joins TRBV20-1 to TRBJ2-3; TRBD2 aligns across 7 bases. Germline assignment: CDR1 DFQATT and CDR2 SNEGSKA (reference sequence). CDR3 size: 14 residues. V lost 5 bases to trimming and J lost 4 bases; unmatched junction nucleotides: 9. This chain's CDR3 is CSASLAGRADTQYF. CDR3 DNA sequence: TGCAGTGCTTCCTTGGCGGGGAGGGCAGATACGCAGTATTTT.

The gene calls are TRBV12-3 or TRBV12-4 and TRBJ2-1; D gene unclear. With 6 bases removed from V and 5 bases from J, the gap between germline ends came to 17 bases. This CDR3 has 15 residues. The CDR3 coding sequence is TGTGCCAGCAGCCTAAACGCGGTAGGACACAATGAGCAGTTCTTC. Its protein product is CASSLNAVGHNEQFF.

As regards this clonotype: With a much larger clone just one base away, this may be a read error. This chain links TRBV7-9 with TRBJ2-1; weak D call: TRBD1 (6 bases). This CDR3 has 13 residues. Germline V gives CDR1 SEHNR, CDR2 FQNEAQ (reference sequence). CDR3 bases: TGTGCCAACAGCCCCTCACAGGGAAATGAGCAGTTCTTC. Translating gives CANSPSQGNEQFF.

This clonotype was recorded at least ten times. The CDR3 region is CASSLVAGAYNEQFF. CDR3 bases: TGTGCCAGCAGCTTAGTGGCGGGGGCGTACAATGAGCAGTTCTTC. This chain uses TRBV7-6 with TRBJ2-1; possible D gene TRBD2, 7 bases. The V end was cut by 1 base, the J end by 4 bases, with 11 bases between. This CDR3 has 15 amino acids. Per the germline V gene, CDR1 is SGHVS and CDR2 is FNYEAQ.

The chain links TRBV4-2 to TRBJ2-1; perhaps D is TRBD1 or TRBD2 (7 bases each). Germline lookup yields CDR1 LGHNA and CDR2 YNFKEQ. The V end lost 4 bases, the J end lost 3 bases, and 16 bases lay between the germline ends. There are 16 residues in the CDR3. The CDR3 DNA reads TGTGCCAGCAGCCGGACAGGCCTAGCGGTCTACAATGAGCAGTTCTTC. This translates into CASSRTGLAVYNEQFF.

A remark on this clonotype: This sequence may be a read error, since a much larger clone differs from it by one base. The chain combines TRBV20-1 with TRBJ1-5; D is unclear. The CDR3 length is 15 residues. With 3 bases removed from V and 4 bases from J, the gap between germline ends came to 16 bases. CDR1 is DFQATT and CDR2 is SNEGSKA in the germline V gene (reference sequence). The CDR3 protein is CSASAASEWNQPQHF. DNA of the CDR3: TGCAGTGCTAGCGCCGCGTCTGAGTGGAATCAGCCCCAGCATTTT.

This clonotype came up many times. V gene TRBV7-2 combines with J gene TRBJ1-3; D unresolved. V lost 5 bases to trimming and J lost 0 bases, with 8 bases between them. Germline V CDR1 and CDR2: SGHTA, FQGNSA. This CDR3 has 14 residues. Here the CDR3 reads CASSRVGSGNTIYF. The CDR3 nucleotides read TGTGCCAGCAGCCGCGTAGGCTCTGGAAACACCATATATTTT.

This clonotype was detected a few times. The chain uses TRBV19 and TRBJ1-1; D possibly corresponds to TRBD1 (6 bases). The CDR3 is 17 residues long. Germline V gives CDR1 LNHDA, CDR2 SQIVND (reference sequence). The V and J ends lost 3 bases and 0 bases respectively, with 17 bases between them. The CDR3 spells CASSMPGAYGVNTEAFF. DNA of the CDR3: TGTGCCAGTAGTATGCCGGGGGCTTACGGGGTGAACACTGAAGCTTTCTTT.

The chain links TRBV7-9 to TRBJ2-1; either TRBD1 or TRBD2 may fit D (6 bases each). Between the trimmed V and J ends, which lost 4 bases and 2 bases, there was a span of 18 bases. The CDR3 spans 17 residues. Germline V gene data show CDR1 as SEHNR and CDR2 as FQNEAQ (reference sequence). CDR3 sequence reads: CASSSDQSGGPYNEQFF. The CDR3 DNA sequence: TGTGCCAGCAGCTCCGACCAATCTGGGGGGCCCTACAATGAGCAGTTCTTC.

The V and J genes are TRBV29-1 and TRBJ2-1; D may correspond to TRBD1 or TRBD2 (5 bases each). CDR3 length: 16 residues. The V end was cut by 1 base, the J end by 0 bases, with 13 bases between. Germline V gene data show CDR1 as SQVTM and CDR2 as ANQGSEA. CDR3 coding DNA: TGCAGCGTTGAAGTGGGGGAGACCCTCTCCTACAATGAGCAGTTCTTC. Residues: CSVEVGETLSYNEQFF.

J is TRBJ2-6 and V is TRBV6-2 or TRBV6-3, with D unclear. The CDR3 runs 18 residues. Germline CDR1 and CDR2: MNHEY and SVGEGT. The V gene lost 4 bases and the J gene lost 3 bases, with 19 bases spanning the gap. The CDR3 here is CASSSDTLDRNGANVLTF. CDR3 sequence (DNA): TGTGCCAGCAGTTCTGACACGCTCGATAGGAATGGGGCCAACGTCCTGACTTTC.

This clonotype was seen many times. V is TRBV6-4 and J is TRBJ2-1; 8 nucleotides line up with TRBD1. Germline values: CDR1 MRHNA, CDR2 SNTAGT. This CDR3 comprises 15 residues. The trim removed 5 bases at V and 7 bases at J, leaving 10 bases unmatched. DNA for the CDR3: TGTGCCAGCAGTCTCAGTGGACAGGGCTGGAATGAGCAGTTCTTC. This sequence encodes CASSLSGQGWNEQFF.

The rearrangement joins TRBV9 to TRBJ2-1; possibly TRBD1 for D (6 bases). V lost 1 base, J lost 7 bases, and 21 bases lay in between. The germline V gene encodes CDR1 SGDLS and CDR2 YYNGEE. This CDR3 is built from 17 residues. CDR3 nucleotide sequence: TGTGCCAGCAGCGTAACCCGTGGGGGCCCCGCGACGAATGAGCAGTTCTTC. Protein sequence: CASSVTRGGPATNEQFF.

V is TRBV27 and J is TRBJ1-1; 8 nucleotides align to TRBD1. Germline lookup yields CDR1 MNHEY and CDR2 SMNVEV (reference sequence). This CDR3 contains 18 residues. V lost 4 bases to trimming and J lost 2 bases; unmatched junction nucleotides: 15. In DNA form, the CDR3 reads TGTGCCAGCAGTTCCCGGGGGACAGGATCTTTACAAAACACTGAAGCTTTCTTT. Its protein product is CASSSRGTGSLQNTEAFF.

On this clonotype: A read error is possible here, since a much larger clone lies one base away. V is TRBV12-3 or TRBV12-4 and J is TRBJ2-5; D unresolved. The CDR3 length is 13 residues. The DNA for the CDR3 is TGTGTCAGCAGTATAGACGTGCAAGAGACCCAGTACTTC. Amino acid sequence: CVSSIDVQETQYF.

This chain uses TRBV4-2 with TRBJ2-6; a weak D match, TRBD2 (6 bases). Germline V gene data show CDR1 as LGHNA and CDR2 as YNFKEQ. Trimming removed 2 bases at V and 0 bases at J, with 14 bases between. This CDR3 spans 18 amino acids. The CDR3 protein is CASSQRPGLSSGANVLTF. The CDR3 nucleotides read TGTGCCAGCAGCCAACGTCCGGGACTCAGCTCTGGGGCCAACGTCCTGACTTTC.

This clonotype was counted a few times. The chain recombines TRBV5-1 with TRBJ1-2; maybe TRBD1 (5 bases). Looked up from germline, CDR1 is SGHRS and CDR2 is YFSETQ. V was trimmed by 4 bases and J by 6 bases, leaving 16 bases between them. The CDR3 extends over 14 amino acids. The DNA of the CDR3 is TGCGCCAGCAGCCCCGGATGGGGGATCGATGGCTACACCTTC. Amino acids: CASSPGWGIDGYTF.

In this sample, this clonotype turned up a few times. This chain links TRBV27 with TRBJ2-3, with TRBD2 matching over 8 bases. Trimming took 0 bases from V and 0 from J; bases not matched to a gene: 5. This CDR3 region has 17 residues. Germline CDR1 reads MNHEY; CDR2 reads SMNVEV (reference sequence). This CDR3 reads CASSLSRGDSSTDTQYF. DNA of the CDR3: TGTGCCAGCAGTTTATCGCGGGGGGACTCTAGCACAGATACGCAGTATTTT.